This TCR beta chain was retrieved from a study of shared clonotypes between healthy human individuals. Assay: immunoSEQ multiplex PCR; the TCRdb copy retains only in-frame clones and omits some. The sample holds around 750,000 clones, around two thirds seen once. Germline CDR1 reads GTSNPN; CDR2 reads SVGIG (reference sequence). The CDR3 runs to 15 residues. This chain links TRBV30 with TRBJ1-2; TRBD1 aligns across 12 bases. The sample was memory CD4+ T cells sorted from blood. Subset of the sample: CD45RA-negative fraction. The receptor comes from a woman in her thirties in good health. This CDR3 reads CASLGDRGLNYGYTF. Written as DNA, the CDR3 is TGTGCTTCGCTAGGGGACAGGGGGCTGAACTATGGCTACACCTTC.